A single sample is the source of the 20 T cell receptor beta chains below, sequenced in a study of cytomegalovirus exposure and HLA in healthy donors (dated 2017 in TCRdb). Receptors were amplified or captured by the immunoSEQ multiplex PCR assay. The source is immuneACCESS, and TCRdb retained only in-frame sequences with V and J called. Part of the clones is not carried over; for the studies checked, unresolved V genes explain less than half of this, and the remainder is unexplained. The sample data list about 120,000 clones, and less than 90% of these were observed just once. The top ten constitute around 4.5% of the sample. Specimen: PBMCs. The receptors were sampled from a man between 18 and 35 years old in good health and CMV-seropositive.

The rearrangement joins TRBV9 to TRBJ2-5; no clear D. The germline V gene encodes CDR1 SGDLS and CDR2 YYNGEE. The V end lost 3 bases, the J end lost 0 bases, and 6 bases lay between the germline ends. CDR3 size: 13 residues. Here the CDR3 DNA reads TGTGCCAGCAGCGCGTTGTACCAAGAGACCCAGTACTTC. Translating it yields CASSALYQETQYF.

The rearrangement joins TRBV5-4 to TRBJ2-7, with TRBD2 matching 7 bases. V gave up 2 bases and J gave up 6 bases; unmatched junction bases: 8. The CDR3 extends over 14 amino acids. Per the germline V gene, CDR1 is SGHNT and CDR2 is YYREEE (reference sequence). The CDR3 DNA reads as TGTGCCAGCAGCTTTCTTACTAGCGTCGCCGAGCAGTACTTC. Translating gives CASSFLTSVAEQYF.

The rearrangement uses TRBV2 and TRBJ2-2, with unresolved D. Germline values: CDR1 SNHLY, CDR2 FYNNEI. Trimming left V 3 bases short and J 4 bases short, with 9 bases between. The CDR3 totals 14 residues. DNA for the CDR3: TGTGCCAGCAGTGACAGATCCCCCACCGGGGAGCTGTTTTTT. Translated, it gives CASSDRSPTGELFF.

The gene calls are TRBV7-8 and TRBJ2-3; 7 bases line up with TRBD2. The CDR3 covers 14 residues. Trimming cost V 10 bases and J 5 bases; bases outside gene matches: 12. Germline V CDR1 and CDR2: SGHVS, FQNEAQ. The CDR3 coding sequence is TGTGCCACCAGGGCGGGGGTGTTGATAGATACGCAGTATTTT. The encoded protein is CATRAGVLIDTQYF.

The chain joins TRBV5-6 to TRBJ1-1, with TRBD1 matching 8 bases. Germline CDR1 reads SGHDT; CDR2 reads YYEEEE. Germline trimming cut 7 bases from V and 5 bases from J; bases unmatched to any gene: 7. The CDR3 totals 13 residues. The CDR3 region is CASRQGTGTEAFF. In DNA, the CDR3 is TGTGCCAGCCGACAGGGGACGGGGACTGAAGCTTTCTTT.

V and J are TRBV6-5 and TRBJ2-5, with a weak D call TRBD1 (5 bases). Trimming left V 2 bases short and J 4 bases short, with 8 bases between. The germline CDR1 and CDR2 sequences are MNHEY and SVGAGI. This CDR3 is built from 13 residues. This CDR3 reads CASSYNRRETQYF. The CDR3 DNA follows: TGTGCCAGCAGTTACAACAGGAGAGAGACCCAGTACTTC.

The rearrangement joins TRBV18 to TRBJ2-7; the match to TRBD1 covers 7 bases. The germline gives CDR1 KGHSH, CDR2 LQKENI. Unmatched junction bases numbered 5, after V lost 3 bases and J lost 0 bases. The CDR3 contains 15 residues. The DNA for the CDR3 is TGTGCCAGCTCACCCCGGGACAGCTTCTCCTACGAGCAGTACTTC. Encoded protein: CASSPRDSFSYEQYF.

Comments on this clone: A much larger clone lies a single base off, so this may be a read error. Other DNA sequences in this sample translate to the same CDR3. V and J are TRBV7-2 and TRBJ1-5; D ambiguous. The V end lost 1 base, the J end lost 4 bases, and 5 bases lay between the germline ends. The V gene's germline CDR1 is SGHTA and CDR2 FQGNSA. The CDR3 is 13 amino acids. In nucleotides, the CDR3 is TGTGCCAGCAGCTTAGGTCTTAATCAGCCCCAGCATTTT. This codes for CASSLGLNQPQHF.

This chain links TRBV27 with TRBJ2-7, with a tentative D call TRBD2 (7 bases). V lost 0 bases, J lost 7 bases, and 19 bases lay in between. The CDR3 is 16 residues long. In germline, CDR1 is MNHEY, CDR2 SMNVEV (reference sequence). The CDR3 DNA sequence: TGTGCCAGCAGTTTATCCCTTGGGAGGGGGGCACGAGAGCAGTACTTC. Amino acid sequence: CASSLSLGRGAREQYF.

The V call is TRBV6-5, the J call TRBJ2-7; 8 bases agree with TRBD1. The V gene's germline CDR1 is MNHEY and CDR2 SVGAGI. J lost 2 bases, V lost 0 bases, and 6 bases had no gene match. The CDR3 is made up of 16 amino acids. The CDR3 sequence: CASSYSIRGPTYEQYF. The CDR3 bases are TGTGCCAGCAGTTACTCGATCAGGGGGCCAACCTACGAGCAGTACTTC.

V is TRBV5-4 and J is TRBJ1-1; a possible D gene is TRBD1 (6 bases). The CDR3 covers 13 residues. V gave up 4 bases and J gave up 3 bases, with 10 bases separating them. Germline V lookup: CDR1 SGHNT, CDR2 YYREEE (reference sequence). The chain's CDR3 is CASSDGQHTEAFF. The CDR3 coding sequence is TGTGCCAGCAGCGACGGACAGCACACTGAAGCTTTCTTT.

The V gene is TRBV4-2, the J gene TRBJ1-1; D possibly corresponds to TRBD1 (6 bases). There are 15 residues in the CDR3. The ends were cut back, 1 base at V and 4 bases at J, with 13 bases in the middle. In germline, CDR1 is LGHNA, CDR2 YNFKEQ. The CDR3 loop is CASSQGGLRLTEAFF. The CDR3 DNA reads TGTGCCAGCAGCCAAGGGGGGCTTCGGCTCACTGAAGCTTTCTTT.

The chain has TRBV5-1 and TRBJ2-5; 9 nucleotides align to TRBD1. V dropped 2 bases and J dropped 4; count of bases not matched to a gene: 3. The CDR3 length is 14 residues. Germline values: CDR1 SGHRS, CDR2 YFSETQ. CDR3 sequence reads: CASSLQGAGETQYF. CDR3 DNA sequence: TGCGCCAGCAGCTTACAGGGGGCCGGAGAGACCCAGTACTTC. Full variable domain (remainder filled in from reference TRBV5-1 and TRBJ2-5): KAGVTQTPRYLIKTRGQQVTLSCSPISGHRSVSWYQQTPGQGLQFLFEYFSETQRNKGNFPGRFSGRQFSNSRSEMNVSTLELGDSALYLCASSLQGAGETQYFGPGTRLLVL.

The chain combines TRBV5-1 with TRBJ1-1; D perhaps matches TRBD1 (5 bases). Germline values: CDR1 SGHRS, CDR2 YFSETQ. The V and J ends lost 0 bases and 5 bases respectively, with 11 bases between them. The CDR3 is 14 amino acids. The CDR3 DNA sequence: TGCGCCAGCAGCTTGGAGGGGATTGGGACTGAAGCTTTCTTT. This gives the protein CASSLEGIGTEAFF.

The chain has TRBV21-1 and TRBJ2-5; TRBD2, the table's D call, was not compared with the DNA. TRBV21-1 is a listed pseudogene. The CDR3 is made up of 12 amino acids. CDR3 region: CASTARGRGQYF. The DNA of the CDR3 is TGTGCCAGCACCGCGCGGGGCCGGGGCCAGTACTTC.

This clone was observed once. CDR3 in DNA: TGCAGCACCCGCCCTCTAGCGGCAAGCACAGATACGCAGTATTTT. Protein sequence: CSTRPLAASTDTQYF. The chain couples TRBV29-1 to TRBJ2-3; 7 nucleotides match TRBD2. Looked up from germline, CDR1 is SQVTM and CDR2 is ANQGSEA. The trim removed 8 bases at V and 0 bases at J, leaving 11 bases unmatched. This CDR3 has 15 residues.

The CDR3 nucleotides are TGCGCCAGCAGCCAAGATATCAACCGGGGGGACTATGGCTACACCTTC. Residues: CASSQDINRGDYGYTF. The chain couples TRBV4-1 to TRBJ1-2; maybe TRBD1 (5 bases). This CDR3 has 16 residues. V lost 0 bases to trimming and J lost 3 bases, with 14 bases between them. Germline lookup yields CDR1 MGHRA and CDR2 YSYEKL.

With respect to this clone: The junction shows a germline mismatch at one end, possibly a read error. V and J are TRBV7-7 and TRBJ2-2; possible D gene TRBD2, 6 bases. CDR1 SSHAT and CDR2 FNYEAQ come from the germline V gene (reference sequence). The CDR3 consists of 13 residues. The CDR3 spells CASSPSGFGELFF. The CDR3 region has the DNA TGTGCTAGCAGCCCCAGCGGGTTCGGGGAGCTGTTTTTT.

V is TRBV19 and J is TRBJ1-2; D unresolved. The CDR3 is made up of 12 amino acids. Trimming cost V 4 bases and J 8 bases, with 11 bases left between them. The germline CDR1 and CDR2 sequences are LNHDA and SQIVND (reference sequence). CDR3 amino acids: CASSRGGGGYTF. The CDR3 nucleotides are TGTGCCAGTAGTAGAGGAGGCGGGGGCTACACCTTC.

The chain is built from TRBV5-1 and TRBJ2-7; the D is unclear. The ends were cut back, 0 bases at V and 9 bases at J, with 7 bases in the middle. The CDR3 consists of 11 residues. Germline values: CDR1 SGHRS, CDR2 YFSETQ. The CDR3 bases are TGCGCCAGCAGCTTGGGCAGGCTGCAGTACTTC. Protein sequence: CASSLGRLQYF.